This T cell receptor (beta chain) was recovered during a study of vaccination effects on CD4 cells after COVID-19 (dated by TCRdb to the early 2020s). Looking at the study overall: Two doses of either the BNT162b2 or the mRNA-1273 mRNA SARS-CoV-2 vaccine were administered to participants. Pre-vaccine samples from a couple of convalescent patients were drawn 16 days and one week before the first dose, 142 and 148 days after COVID-19 diagnosis. SARS-CoV-2 spike-specific CD4+ TCR repertoires were compared before and after mRNA vaccination in COVID-19 convalescent patients and in infection-naive vaccine recipients. The full study included roughly 10 COVID-19 convalescent patients and several SARS-CoV-2-naive healthy vaccine recipients. Cultures from other donors in the study were sequenced with the Oncomine TCR Beta short-read assay on an Illumina iSeq 100. The full study reports these points: The study was limited by a small number of convalescent patients, and early post-infection timepoints were lacking. Marked clonal contraction was observed in both infection-induced and vaccine-induced clones at late post-vaccination timepoints, consistent with waning T cell responses. In convalescent patients, the post-vaccine spike-reactive repertoire was composed mainly of new vaccine-induced clones that were largely distinct from infection-induced clones.

The ViraFEST assay stimulated PBMC with viral peptide pools and then used TCR sequencing to identify antigen-specific CD4+ T cell clonotypes by expansion. After roughly 11 days of culture, CD4+ T cells were isolated with the EasySep CD4+ T cell isolation kit. PCR-confirmed SARS-CoV-2 infection had occurred in convalescent patients between March and December 2020, before the Alpha, Beta and Delta variants emerged in the United States. Some 2 million PBMC per well were cultured in IMDM with about 5.4% human AB serum, about 9.4 IU/ml IL-2 and gentamicin, plus 10 ug/ml peptides. Half of the culture medium was replaced with fresh IL-2-containing medium on days 3 and 7. Each peptide stimulation condition was cultured in triplicate wells unless otherwise noted. PBMC were separated from whole blood using Ficoll-Paque Plus gradient centrifugation and were then either cryopreserved at -140C or used fresh. The QIAamp micro DNA kit was used to extract genomic DNA from the cultured CD4+ T cells.

With respect to this clone: Its specific antigen is unknown. Base qualities were left out, and no much larger clone turns up one base away.

V and J are trimmed by 2 bases and 3 bases, and the gene matches miss 22 bases of the junction. The germline V gene gives CDR1 as LGHNA and CDR2 as YSLEER. Reading from cysteine to phenylalanine, the CDR3 counts 21 amino acids. Only the CDR3 DNA stays, 63 bases, in frame from base 1. Library creation used the immunoSEQ multiplex PCR assay. DNA from the cultured and isolated CD4+ T cells underwent TCR beta CDR3 sequencing. The published analysis was carried out like this. Non-productive TCR sequences were discarded, and reads were trimmed to the CDR3 region, with only CDR3s of 7 or more amino acids retained. Antigen-specific clonotypes were identified using the MANAFEST web app by comparison of expansion in peptide wells against reference cultures. To count as positive, a clone had to show expansion at FDR<0.05 compared with the reference and with all other wells, an odds ratio above 5, and a frequency above 0.1% in two replicate wells. Cross-reactive clonotypes were defined as significantly expanded in SARS-CoV-2 spike wells and in at least one common cold coronavirus spike condition. CDR3 similarity was assessed by Levenshtein distance using the stringdist R package, and unrooted trees were constructed with ape in R 3.6.1. Entries here come from immuneACCESS through TCRdb and include only in-frame sequences with V and J called. Some clones fail to appear in such tables; in the studies checked, an unresolved V gene covers under half of the shortfall, and the cause of the remainder is unknown. The V and J calls and clone size are taken from that table; D and trimming were inferred from the DNA. This sample comprises 42,000 or so clones, about 75% of them detected only once. In total, the top ten clones hold around 28% of the sample.

Material: CD4+ T cells from PBMCs cultured with a peptide pool, obtained before COVID-19 vaccination. This clonotype was sampled from a human donor who had a prior SARS-CoV-2 infection. The chain is assembled from TRBV4-3 and TRBJ2-4, and 7 junction bases match TRBD1. The CDR3 region has the sequence CASSQNSARGRYSEGKNIQYF. The sequenced DNA: TGCGCCAGCAGCCAAAATTCGGCGAGGGGGCGATATAGCGAGGGCAAAAACATTCAGTACTTC.